The 6 T cell receptor beta chains below all came from one sample that was sequenced in a study of blood T cell repertoires in COVID-19. Method: immunoSEQ multiplex PCR; TCRdb's copy keeps in-frame clones and lacks some. The sample includes over 120,000 clones, around 90% seen only once; the top ten take approximately 2%. Input material: peripheral blood. These receptor sequences come from a man between 70 and 80 years old with acute or convalescent COVID-19.

The V gene is TRBV23-1, the J gene TRBJ2-3; the match to TRBD2 covers 9 bases. TRBV23-1 is an ORF for which the function is uncertain. This CDR3 is 17 amino acids long. V trimming: 3 bases; J trimming: 5 bases; junction bases outside the gene matches: 12. The CDR3 here is CASSHQPRTSDLDTQYF. The CDR3 DNA reads as TGCGCCAGCAGTCATCAACCGCGGACTAGCGATTTAGATACGCAGTATTTT.

This clone has a handful of counts. The gene calls are TRBV13 and TRBJ1-2, with 9 bases identical to TRBD1. The CDR3 is made up of 14 amino acids. The V gene end was trimmed by 3 bases and the J gene end by 5 bases; junction bases not matched to a gene: 4. Germline V gene lookup returns CDR1 PRHDT and CDR2 FYEKMQ (reference sequence). The CDR3 DNA reads as TGTGCCAGCAGCTTCGGGGACAGGGTTTATGGCTACACCTTC. This codes for CASSFGDRVYGYTF.

The chain recombines TRBV7-2 with TRBJ1-4; TRBD1 matches 8 bases. The CDR3 contains 15 residues. Germline V gives CDR1 SGHTA, CDR2 FQGNSA. The V segment lost 3 bases and the J segment 4 bases; nucleotides outside the gene matches: 4. DNA of the CDR3: TGTGCCAGCAGCTTGGGACAGGTCCTTAATGAAAAACTGTTTTTT. Protein sequence: CASSLGQVLNEKLFF. Looking up the rest from reference TRBV7-2 and TRBJ1-4 gives the full variable domain: GAGVSQSPSNKVTEKGKDVELRCDPISGHTALYWYRQSLGQGLEFLIYFQGNSAPDKSGLPSDRFSAERTGGSVSTLTIQRTQQEDSAVYLCASSLGQVLNEKLFFGSGTQLSVL.

This chain joins TRBV5-1 and TRBJ2-5; 10 bases are a match to TRBD2. The CDR3 runs 16 residues. CDR1 SGHRS and CDR2 YFSETQ come from the germline V gene. With V trimmed by 1 base and J by 5 bases, 8 bases remained unmatched. The CDR3 DNA reads TGCGCCAGCAGCTTGTCCAGCGGGGGGGCCGGGGAGACCCAGTACTTC. Protein: CASSLSSGGAGETQYF. Drawing the rest from reference TRBV5-1 and TRBJ2-5, the complete variable domain is KAGVTQTPRYLIKTRGQQVTLSCSPISGHRSVSWYQQTPGQGLQFLFEYFSETQRNKGNFPGRFSGRQFSNSRSEMNVSTLELGDSALYLCASSLSSGGAGETQYFGPGTRLLVL.

The rearrangement uses TRBV6-5 and TRBJ1-1; D is uncertain. This CDR3 spans 12 amino acids. From germline, CDR1 is MNHEY and CDR2 SVGAGI. V was clipped by 5 bases and J by 10 bases, with 14 bases between them. The CDR3 coding sequence is TGTGCCAGCAGTCCGACTGGTCTTGTAGCTTTCTTT. Protein product: CASSPTGLVAFF.

V usage is TRBV5-1 and J usage is TRBJ2-6; D perhaps matches TRBD2 (5 bases). V shed 4 bases and J shed 6 bases, with 23 bases lying between them. Per the germline V gene, CDR1 is SGHRS and CDR2 is YFSETQ. The CDR3 extends over 18 amino acids. The CDR3 reads CASSPRAGGGFEANVLTF. CDR3 coding DNA: TGCGCCAGCAGCCCGAGGGCGGGCGGCGGGTTCGAGGCCAACGTCCTGACTTTC. Looking up the rest from reference TRBV5-1 and TRBJ2-6 gives the full variable domain: KAGVTQTPRYLIKTRGQQVTLSCSPISGHRSVSWYQQTPGQGLQFLFEYFSETQRNKGNFPGRFSGRQFSNSRSEMNVSTLELGDSALYLCASSPRAGGGFEANVLTFGAGSRLTVL.